These T cell receptor beta chains were read from a single sample in a study of OX40 agonist ivuxolimab in advanced cancers. Profiling relied on immunoSEQ multiplex PCR, and the TCRdb table lists in-frame clones only, not all of them. The sample has 50,000 to 65,000 clones, about four fifths seen once; the top ten hold over 0.95%. The specimen comprised CD4+ or CD8+ T cells sorted from blood, sampled in a trial of the OX40 agonist ivuxolimab. These receptors all stem from an adult with an advanced solid tumor such as melanoma, head and neck, liver or kidney cancer. The CDR3 runs from the conserved cysteine through the conserved F or W. Each record gives: V gene, D gene, clone size, J gene, CDR3 protein, CDR3 DNA. The D gene is left open where the match is weak. Not all rows give a size; the values are once, few, many and, for expanded clones, a class.

>TRBV7-5|NA|NA|TRBJ1-5
CARSPRGCSEAGTYSNQPQHF
TGTGCCAGAAGCCCCCGGGGCTGCTCAGAAGCAGGGACTTATAGCAATCAGCCCCAGCATTTT
>TRBV5-5|NA|NA|TRBJ1-4
CASSLEGANEKLFF
TGTGCCAGCAGCTTGGAGGGGGCTAATGAAAAACTGTTTTTT
>TRBV7-8|TRBD1|NA|TRBJ2-2
CASSFRQGHTGELFF
TGTGCCAGCAGCTTCCGACAGGGCCACACCGGGGAGCTGTTTTTT
>TRBV18|TRBD2|NA|TRBJ2-3
CASSPRGGDTQYF
TGTGCCAGCTCACCACGGGGGGGAGATACGCAGTATTTT
>TRBV2|NA|NA|TRBJ1-4
CASMYRSGEKLFF
TGTGCCAGCATGTACAGGAGTGGTGAAAAACTGTTTTTT
>TRBV5-6|NA|NA|TRBJ1-2
CASSLRAQAIYGYTF
TGTGCCAGCAGCTTGAGGGCGCAGGCGATCTATGGCTACACCTTC
>TRBV6-5|NA|NA|TRBJ2-7
CASSPALYYEQYF
TGTGCCAGCAGCCCCGCCCTTTACTACGAGCAGTACTTC
>TRBV7-2|TRBD1|NA|TRBJ1-5
CASSKDTGESQPQHF
TGTGCCAGCAGCAAAGACACAGGGGAGAGTCAGCCCCAGCATTTT
>TRBV5-8|NA|few|TRBJ1-1
CASSFVPPLGTEAFF
TGTGCCAGCAGCTTTGTGCCCCCCTTAGGCACTGAAGCTTTCTTT
>TRBV9|TRBD2|once|TRBJ2-3
CASSEQGLAVDTQYF
TGTGCCAGCAGCGAGCAGGGACTAGCGGTAGATACGCAGTATTTT
>TRBV7-6|TRBD2|NA|TRBJ2-3
CASSLGRGVTDTQYF
TGTGCCAGCAGCTTAGGACGGGGGGTAACAGATACGCAGTATTTT
>TRBV2|NA|many|TRBJ2-2
CASSETLAGTGELFF
TGTGCCAGCAGTGAAACGCTAGCCGGCACCGGGGAGCTGTTTTTT
>TRBV9|NA|NA|TRBJ1-2
CASSTGGGNYGYTF
TGTGCCAGCAGCACCGGAGGGGGAAACTATGGCTACACCTTC
>TRBV12-2|NA|NA|TRBJ2-3
CASRRPNTPDTQYF
TGTGCAAGTCGCCGCCCCAACACCCCAGATACGCAGTATTTT
>TRBV18|TRBD1|NA|TRBJ1-1
CASSPGQGGEAFF
TGTGCCAGCTCCCCAGGACAGGGGGGAGAAGCTTTCTTT
>TRBV7-9|TRBD2|NA|TRBJ2-3
CASSKSGTSGSLTQYF
TGTGCCAGCAGTAAATCCGGGACTAGCGGATCCCTCACGCAGTATTTT
>TRBV2|NA|medium-sized|TRBJ1-4
CASSEVPPGNEKLFF
TGTGCCAGCAGTGAGGTCCCGCCGGGGAATGAAAAACTGTTTTTT
>TRBV20-1|NA|NA|TRBJ1-2
CSARNYGYTF
TGCAGTGCAAGGAACTATGGCTACACCTTC
>TRBV18|TRBD1|NA|TRBJ1-2
CASSPDSGQGHGYTF
TGTGCCAGCTCACCGGATTCGGGACAGGGGCATGGCTACACCTTC
>TRBV10-3|NA|NA|TRBJ1-2
CAISDRSDGYYGYTF
TGTGCCATCAGTGATAGGTCCGACGGGTACTATGGCTACACCTTC
>TRBV10-3|NA|NA|TRBJ1-1
CAISESGPNTEAFF
TGTGCCATCAGTGAGTCGGGGCCCAACACTGAAGCTTTCTTT
>TRBV29-1|NA|NA|TRBJ1-2
CSWGEPGGGYTF
TGCAGCTGGGGCGAACCCGGAGGTGGCTACACCTTC
>TRBV4-1|NA|NA|TRBJ1-2
CASSPSSASNYGYTF
TGCGCCAGCAGCCCCAGTTCAGCCAGTAACTATGGCTACACCTTC
>TRBV19|TRBD1|NA|TRBJ2-3
CASSGGRGSNTDTQYF
TGTGCCAGTAGTGGCGGCAGGGGGAGCAACACAGATACGCAGTATTTT
>TRBV5-4|NA|NA|TRBJ2-5
CASSLAGRETQYF
TGTGCCAGCAGCTTGGCGGGGAGGGAGACCCAGTACTTC
>TRBV11-2|TRBD1|NA|TRBJ1-4
CASSLSGTVNNEKLFF
TGTGCCAGCAGCCTATCCGGGACAGTTAATAATGAAAAACTGTTTTTT
>TRBV2|TRBD1|NA|TRBJ1-5
CASNGQGDRQPQHF
TGTGCCAGCAATGGACAGGGGGATCGGCAGCCCCAGCATTTT
>TRBV20-1|NA|NA|TRBJ1-2
CSARPIYGYTF
TGCAGTGCTCGACCCATCTATGGCTACACCTTC
>TRBV5-4|TRBD2|NA|TRBJ2-5
CASSFGVAGGQETQYF
TGTGCCAGCAGCTTCGGAGTAGCGGGGGGCCAAGAGACCCAGTACTTC
>TRBV12-2|NA|NA|TRBJ2-1
CASRLGRYNEQFF
TGTGCAAGTCGCTTAGGGCGTTACAATGAGCAGTTCTTC
>TRBV5-1|TRBD1|NA|TRBJ2-3
CASKTGGTDTQYF
TGCGCCAGCAAGACAGGGGGCACAGATACGCAGTATTTT
>TRBV27|TRBD1|once|TRBJ1-1
CASSSGQGGEAFF
TGTGCCAGCAGTTCGGGACAGGGGGGAGAAGCTTTCTTT
>TRBV30|NA|NA|TRBJ1-4
CAWSGSGSGEKLFF
TGTGCCTGGAGTGGGTCAGGGTCGGGAGAAAAACTGTTTTTT
>TRBV9|TRBD1|NA|TRBJ2-2
CASSVVTGKATGELFF
TGTGCCAGCAGCGTAGTGACAGGGAAGGCCACCGGGGAGCTGTTTTTT
>TRBV5-5|NA|NA|TRBJ2-3
CASSLVAGPTDTQYF
TGTGCCAGCAGCTTGGTGGCAGGGCCCACAGATACGCAGTATTTT
>TRBV6-6|NA|few|TRBJ2-2
CASSYSKAPTGGELFF
TGTGCCAGCAGTTACTCGAAGGCCCCGACGGGCGGGGAGCTGTTTTTT
>TRBV5-1|TRBD2|few|TRBJ2-6
CASSLWWRGSGGSGANVLTF
TGCGCCAGCAGCTTATGGTGGCGGGGGAGCGGGGGCTCTGGGGCCAACGTCCTGACTTTC
>TRBV5-1|NA|NA|TRBJ1-2
CASSLGAGRGDSGYTF
TGCGCCAGCAGCCTTGGAGCCGGTCGGGGAGACTCTGGCTACACCTTC
>TRBV7-2|NA|NA|TRBJ1-1
CASSLGTTNTEAFF
TGTGCCAGCAGCCTTGGGACAACGAACACTGAAGCTTTCTTT
>TRBV4-1|NA|NA|TRBJ2-5
CASSQENYQETQYF
TGCGCCAGCAGCCAAGAGAACTACCAAGAGACCCAGTACTTC
>TRBV11-2|NA|NA|TRBJ2-5
CASSLVPGETQYF
TGTGCCAGCAGCTTAGTTCCGGGGGAGACCCAGTACTTC
>TRBV14|NA|NA|TRBJ1-2
CASSQISGGKDYGYTF
TGTGCCAGCAGCCAAATATCCGGTGGGAAAGACTATGGCTACACCTTC
>TRBV30|NA|NA|TRBJ1-2
CAWSTLGQPSYGYTF
TGTGCCTGGAGCACCTTAGGACAGCCCTCGTATGGCTACACCTTC
>TRBV20-1|NA|NA|TRBJ1-4
CSASTREKLFF
TGCAGTGCTAGCACTCGGGAAAAACTGTTTTTT
>TRBV5-1|TRBD2|NA|TRBJ2-1
CASSLRLALSYNEQFF
TGCGCCAGCAGTCTGAGACTAGCTCTATCCTACAATGAGCAGTTCTTC
>TRBV5-1|TRBD1|NA|TRBJ1-6
CASSQGQGARVNNSPLHF
TGCGCCAGCAGCCAAGGACAGGGGGCTAGGGTAAATAATTCACCCCTCCACTTT
>TRBV7-6|TRBD1|NA|TRBJ2-1
CASSLALHQGASNEQFF
TGTGCCAGCAGCTTAGCGCTTCATCAGGGGGCGAGTAATGAGCAGTTCTTC
>TRBV30|NA|NA|TRBJ1-3
CAGFTSGNTIYF
TGTGCCGGCTTTACCTCTGGAAACACCATATATTTT
>TRBV5-1|TRBD2|NA|TRBJ2-1
CASSFRPGGSNEQFF
TGCGCCAGCAGCTTCCGTCCGGGGGGTTCGAATGAGCAGTTCTTC
>TRBV6-5|NA|NA|TRBJ2-2
CASSYSGLGRTGELFF
TGTGCCAGCAGTTACTCGGGCTTGGGACGCACCGGGGAGCTGTTTTTT
>TRBV2|TRBD1|NA|TRBJ2-7
CASSDRDRASYEQYF
TGTGCCAGCAGCGACCGGGACAGGGCCTCCTACGAGCAGTACTTC
>TRBV7-9|NA|NA|TRBJ2-2
CASSLIAATGELFF
TGTGCCAGCAGCTTAATAGCTGCCACCGGGGAGCTGTTTTTT
>TRBV12-5|NA|NA|TRBJ2-1
CASGTQGFTYNEQFF
TGTGCTAGTGGTACCCAGGGATTTACCTACAATGAGCAGTTCTTC
>TRBV7-2|NA|once|TRBJ1-2
CASSATSNYGYTF
TGTGCCAGCAGCGCGACAAGTAACTATGGCTACACCTTC
>TRBV6-5|NA|NA|TRBJ1-2
CASSPAGGNYGYTF
TGTGCCAGCAGTCCAGCGGGGGGCAACTATGGCTACACCTTC
>TRBV27|NA|few|TRBJ1-2
CASKKGGATSSLYGYTF
TGTGCCAGCAAAAAGGGGGGTGCAACATCGTCTCTCTATGGCTACACCTTC
>TRBV7-9|TRBD1|NA|TRBJ1-1
CASSLGTGDNTEAFF
TGTGCCAGCAGCTTAGGCACAGGGGATAACACTGAAGCTTTCTTT